This TCR beta chain was profiled in a study of cytomegalovirus exposure and HLA in healthy donors. Study context: Early on, a data release was issued that held 80 million to 90 million unique TCRs from HLA-typed donors.

By sample share, this clone is medium-sized (0.01 to 0.1%). Its specificity is not known. There are 14 residues in the CDR3. Trimming took off 0 bases at V and 3 bases at J, with 10 bases between the two ends. Germline-derived CDR1 and CDR2 are SQVTM and ANQGSEA. Overall study findings and caveats: Most of the CMV-associated TCR beta chains (in a later analysis) appeared to be HLA-restricted. Reportedly, a later analysis found an Asian-associated ancestry cluster had fewer N-insertions than the roughly 700-donor mean.

The PCR used 60 Vbeta and 13 Jbeta primers. TCRdb's copy holds only in-frame clones and misses some; the assay was immunoSEQ multiplex PCR. Of about 140,000 clones listed, roughly three quarters are singletons. Sequenced: PBMCs. The rearrangement uses TRBV29-1 and TRBJ2-3; tentatively, D is TRBD2 (5 bases). The source is a male donor in good health and CMV-seronegative. DNA for the CDR3: TGCAGCGTTGAAGACGGAGCGGAGACAGATACGCAGTATTTT. Translation gives CSVEDGAETDTQYF.